Sequencing of this T cell receptor (beta chain) was carried out in a study of OX40 agonist ivuxolimab in advanced cancers. Findings and limits, study-wide: A proportion of nonresponders additionally exhibited low normalized T-cell clonal expansion.

This clone was recorded once. The antigen remains undetermined. The table came from immunoSEQ multiplex PCR; TCRdb's copy has only in-frame clones and leaves some out. The top ten clones hold about an eighth of a sample with around 40,000 clones, more than 75% of them seen once. The V segment lost 0 bases and the J segment 2 bases; nucleotides outside the gene matches: 5. The CDR3 covers 16 residues. Germline loops: CDR1 SGHTA, CDR2 FQGNSA. Sequenced material: CD4+ or CD8+ T cells sorted from blood, taken in a trial of the OX40 agonist ivuxolimab. V usage is TRBV7-2 and J usage is TRBJ2-7; the match to TRBD2 covers 9 bases. This sequence originates from an adult with an advanced solid tumor such as melanoma, head and neck, liver or kidney cancer. The CDR3 spells CASSLAQREVTYEQYF. The CDR3 DNA reads as TGTGCCAGCAGCTTAGCCCAGCGGGAGGTGACCTACGAGCAGTACTTC.